A single sample is the source of the 24 T cell receptor beta chains below, sequenced in a study of blood T cell repertoires in COVID-19 (TCRdb year 2020). The library was made by the immunoSEQ multiplex PCR assay. In its TCRdb copy, this immuneACCESS table keeps in-frame sequences only and misses some clones. Where compared with another copy, unresolved V genes explain less than half of these, and the others have no known cause. This sample holds 200,000 to 250,000 clones; more than 80% were observed only once. Under 2% of the sample goes to the ten largest clones. The sequenced sample consisted of PBMCs or T cells enriched from blood (not recorded which). Every receptor here comes from a man in his 60s who had recovered from COVID-19.

V usage is TRBV10-3 and J usage is TRBJ2-7; D unclear. Germline values: CDR1 ENHRY, CDR2 SYGVKD. This CDR3 is built from 13 residues. V was pared by 2 bases and J by 0 bases, with 5 bases between. This chain's CDR3 is CAISETTSYEQYF. CDR3 nucleotide sequence: TGTGCCATCAGTGAGACAACCTCCTACGAGCAGTACTTC.

The V and J genes are TRBV6-5 and TRBJ2-2; TRBD1 matches 9 bases. This CDR3 spans 15 amino acids. From germline, CDR1 is MNHEY and CDR2 SVGAGI. Losses at the gene ends were 6 bases for V and 6 bases for J; bases not matched to a gene: 8. The CDR3 protein is CASRGTGKVSGELFF. CDR3 bases: TGTGCCAGCAGGGGGACAGGGAAGGTCTCCGGGGAGCTGTTTTTT.

The chain couples TRBV27 to TRBJ1-2; possible D gene TRBD1, 5 bases. CDR3 length: 13 amino acids. V lost 2 bases and J lost 5, with 9 bases in between. The germline CDR1 and CDR2 sequences are MNHEY and SMNVEV (reference sequence). CDR3: CASSLRGRYGYTF. DNA for the CDR3: TGTGCCAGCAGTTTAAGGGGTCGATATGGCTACACCTTC.

V usage is TRBV6-6 and J usage is TRBJ1-1; tentative D call: TRBD1 (6 bases). Germline-derived CDR1 and CDR2 are MNHNY and SVGAGI (reference sequence). V was shortened by 4 bases and J by 6 bases, with 18 bases between the two germline ends. The CDR3 covers 15 residues. Written as DNA, the CDR3 is TGTGCCAGCAGTTCTCCGGGACAAAGGGACGCTGAAGCTTTCTTT. Residues: CASSSPGQRDAEAFF.

This chain links TRBV9 with TRBJ1-3; tentative D call: TRBD1 (5 bases). Per germline, CDR1 SGDLS and CDR2 YYNGEE. The CDR3 is 16 amino acids. V gave up 0 bases and J gave up 0 bases, with 10 bases separating them. The CDR3 sequence is CASSVGGGYSGNTIYF. In DNA, the CDR3 is TGTGCCAGCAGCGTAGGCGGGGGATACTCTGGAAACACCATATATTTT. Supplemented by reference TRBV9 and TRBJ1-3, the full variable domain reads DSGVTQTPKHLITATGQRVTLRCSPRSGDLSVYWYQQSLDQGLQFLIQYYNGEERAKGNILERFSAQQFPDLHSELNLSSLELGDSALYFCASSVGGGYSGNTIYFGEGSWLTVV.

This rearrangement joins TRBV30 to TRBJ2-7; the match to TRBD1 covers 9 bases. CDR1 is GTSNPN, CDR2 SVGIG, per germline (reference sequence). CDR3 size: 12 residues. J was trimmed by 5 bases and V by 3 bases; bases with no gene match: 2. As DNA, the CDR3 is TGTGCCTGGAGCGGGACAGGGAACGAGCAGTACTTC. It translates to CAWSGTGNEQYF. Full variable domain (rest looked up from reference TRBV30 and TRBJ2-7): SQTIHQWPATLVQPVGSPLSLECTVEGTSNPNLYWYRQAAGRGLQLLFYSVGIGQISSEVPQNLSASRPQDRQFILSSKKLLLSDSGFYLCAWSGTGNEQYFGPGTRLTVT.

This chain uses TRBV4-1 with TRBJ2-3; TRBD2 aligns across 9 bases. CDR3 size: 17 residues. CDR1 and CDR2 (germline): MGHRA, YSYEKL. Unmatched junction bases numbered 8, after V lost 0 bases and J lost 4 bases. In DNA, the CDR3 is TGCGCCAGCAGCCAAGATAGGAGCGGGGGGACCCCAGATACGCAGTATTTT. Its protein is CASSQDRSGGTPDTQYF.

This clone was seen just once. The chain combines TRBV2 with TRBJ2-2, with 7 bases lining up with TRBD1. The V and J ends lost 5 bases and 8 bases, in that order; junction bases with no gene match: 11. The CDR3 covers 15 residues. The germline gives CDR1 SNHLY, CDR2 FYNNEI. The CDR3 loop reads CASSPAKGALGELFF. As DNA, the CDR3 is TGTGCCAGCAGTCCCGCCAAGGGGGCTTTAGGGGAGCTGTTTTTT.

J is TRBJ1-1 and V is TRBV6-5; D call uncertain. The germline V gene has CDR1 MNHEY and CDR2 SVGAGI. The CDR3 length is 16 residues. The V and J ends lost 0 bases and 1 base respectively, with 12 bases between them. CDR3 coding DNA: TGTGCCAGCAGTTACTCGTGGTCAGCGAGGAACACTGAAGCTTTCTTT. Protein product: CASSYSWSARNTEAFF.

This sequence joins TRBV6-5 and TRBJ2-3; weak D call: TRBD1 (5 bases). The V gene's germline CDR1 is MNHEY and CDR2 SVGAGI. Trimming stripped 6 bases from V and 2 bases from J, with 12 bases between. This CDR3 is built from 14 residues. CDR3 nucleotide sequence: TGTGCCAGCAGCCCAGGGCTACACACAGATACGCAGTATTTT. Its protein product is CASSPGLHTDTQYF.

The V call is TRBV19, the J call TRBJ1-1; TRBD1 aligns across 7 bases. Germline assignment: CDR1 LNHDA and CDR2 SQIVND (reference sequence). The V segment lost 3 bases and the J segment 1 base; nucleotides outside the gene matches: 14. The CDR3 contains 18 residues. CDR3 amino acids: CASSILGSIQGPNTEAFF. CDR3 nucleotide sequence: TGTGCCAGTAGTATCCTAGGGTCTATACAGGGGCCGAACACTGAAGCTTTCTTT.

This clone has a single count. This chain connects TRBV19 to TRBJ1-5; the D is unclear. This CDR3 comprises 16 residues. CDR1 is LNHDA, CDR2 SQIVND, per germline (reference sequence). Trimming left V 3 bases short and J 0 bases short, with 12 bases between. The CDR3 DNA sequence: TGTGCCAGTAGTATGAACACCTACTATAGCAATCAGCCCCAGCATTTT. Translation gives CASSMNTYYSNQPQHF.

This chain links TRBV7-6 with TRBJ1-2; 9 bases map to TRBD1. Germline assignment: CDR1 SGHVS and CDR2 FNYEAQ. CDR3 length: 17 residues. After removal of 5 bases from V and 6 bases from J, the junction contained 16 bases not matched to a gene. CDR3 DNA sequence: TGTGCCAGCAGCCCAGGCCCCCACAGGGGGCTGACTGATGGCTACACCTTC. Amino acid sequence: CASSPGPHRGLTDGYTF.

This CDR3 is CASIQIPGKGKDEQFF. As DNA, the CDR3 is TGTGCCAGCATCCAGATCCCGGGAAAAGGGAAGGATGAGCAGTTCTTC. V gene TRBV2 combines with J gene TRBJ2-1; tentative D call: TRBD2 (5 bases). Germline values: CDR1 SNHLY, CDR2 FYNNEI. The CDR3 extends over 16 amino acids. V was clipped by 7 bases and J by 8 bases, with 24 bases between them.

This chain links TRBV7-3 with TRBJ2-1; 9 positions agree with TRBD2. CDR1 and CDR2 from the germline V gene are SGHTA and FQGTGA. The V segment lost 5 bases and the J segment 5 bases; nucleotides outside the gene matches: 10. The CDR3 has 16 residues. In DNA, the CDR3 is TGTGCCAGCAGCGTAATTGCGGGGGGGATCGACAATGAGCAGTTCTTC. This sequence encodes CASSVIAGGIDNEQFF.

This clone was picked up one time. J is TRBJ2-1 and V is TRBV4-3; D is ambiguous. V was pared by 0 bases and J by 0 bases, with 6 bases between. There are 15 residues in the CDR3. The germline V gene has CDR1 LGHNA and CDR2 YSLEER. CDR3 DNA: TGCGCCAGCAGCCAAGATGTCAGCTCCTACAATGAGCAGTTCTTC. This codes for CASSQDVSSYNEQFF.

V and J are TRBV5-1 and TRBJ1-6; no reliable D call. V lost 7 bases to trimming and J lost 4 bases, with 9 bases between them. The CDR3 has 13 residues. Germline V gene data show CDR1 as SGHRS and CDR2 as YFSETQ. CDR3 coding DNA: TGCGCCAGCGGAGAAGAATATAATTCACCCCTCCACTTT. Its protein is CASGEEYNSPLHF.

The chain links TRBV6-5 to TRBJ2-5; 9 positions agree with TRBD1. Trimming at V came to 6 bases and at J to 4 bases, leaving 6 bases not matched to a gene. Germline V gene lookup returns CDR1 MNHEY and CDR2 SVGAGI. The CDR3 length is 14 residues. The CDR3 sequence is CASRQTGGAETQYF. CDR3 nucleotide sequence: TGTGCCAGCAGACAAACAGGGGGCGCAGAGACCCAGTACTTC.

The V call is TRBV4-2, the J call TRBJ2-2; 8 bases map to TRBD1. V lost 3 bases to trimming and J lost 0 bases; unmatched junction nucleotides: 9. CDR3 size: 18 residues. CDR1 is LGHNA, CDR2 YNFKEQ, per germline. Written as DNA, the CDR3 is TGTGCCAGCAGCCACAGCCGACAGGGGCTAACGAACACCGGGGAGCTGTTTTTT. Translated: CASSHSRQGLTNTGELFF.

The rearrangement links TRBV2 to TRBJ2-2; 10 bases align to TRBD1. There are 14 residues in the CDR3. The J segment lost 3 bases and the V segment lost 8 bases, leaving 3 bases of the junction unmatched. The germline gives CDR1 SNHLY, CDR2 FYNNEI. The CDR3 sequence is CASRDRGDTGELFF. DNA for the CDR3: TGTGCCAGCCGGGACAGGGGAGACACCGGGGAGCTGTTTTTT.

This chain's CDR3 is CASSVTGEGTQYF. The CDR3 coding sequence is TGTGCCAGCAGCGTGACAGGGGAAGGGACCCAGTACTTC. The gene calls are TRBV5-6 and TRBJ2-5; the match to TRBD1 covers 8 bases. The CDR3 is made up of 13 amino acids. The germline gives CDR1 SGHDT, CDR2 YYEEEE. After removal of 4 bases from V and 7 bases from J, the junction contained 6 bases not matched to a gene.

V gene TRBV5-1 combines with J gene TRBJ2-3, with 11 bases that match TRBD2. CDR3 length: 18 residues. Germline V gives CDR1 SGHRS, CDR2 YFSETQ. Trimming removed 0 bases from V and 1 base from J; junction bases left unmatched: 7. The CDR3 DNA follows: TGCGCCAGCAGCTTGGATATAGCGGGGGGGCCCGGCACAGATACGCAGTATTTT. Translated, it gives CASSLDIAGGPGTDTQYF.

The rearrangement links TRBV11-3 to TRBJ1-3; possibly TRBD1 for D (5 bases). V shed 3 bases and J shed 0 bases, with 15 bases lying between them. The V gene's germline CDR1 is SGHNT and CDR2 YENEEA. There are 17 residues in the CDR3. CDR3 in amino acids: CASSLAGQAYSGNTIYF. The DNA for the CDR3 is TGTGCCAGCAGCTTGGCAGGGCAGGCTTACTCTGGAAACACCATATATTTT. The full variable domain, with the rest looked up from reference TRBV11-3 and TRBJ1-3, is EAGVVQSPRYKIIEKKQPVAFWCNPISGHNTLYWYLQNLGQGPELLIRYENEEAVDDSQLPKDRFSAERLKGVDSTLKIQPAELGDSAVYLCASSLAGQAYSGNTIYFGEGSWLTVV.

The chain is built from TRBV6-5 and TRBJ1-3; D not resolved. Germline loops: CDR1 MNHEY, CDR2 SVGAGI. The ends were cut back, 9 bases at V and 5 bases at J, with 17 bases in the middle. The CDR3 is made up of 14 amino acids. CDR3 amino acids: CARPRVRGRNTIYF. The CDR3 region has the DNA TGTGCCAGGCCAAGGGTAAGAGGGCGAAACACCATATATTTT.